The 27 T cell receptor beta chains in this list originate from one sample, sequenced in a study of blood T cell repertoires in COVID-19. The method was immunoSEQ multiplex PCR; TCRdb's version includes in-frame clones alone and lacks a portion of them. Found here are about 97,000 clones, almost 85% of them singletons; the top ten hold 10%. Specimen: peripheral blood. The receptors here all came from a man in his 70s with acute or convalescent COVID-19.

The V call is TRBV30, the J call TRBJ2-2; TRBD1 matches 10 bases. CDR1 GTSNPN and CDR2 SVGIG come from the germline V gene (reference sequence). CDR3 length: 14 amino acids. Trimming took 3 bases from V and 7 from J; bases not matched to a gene: 5. The CDR3 DNA is TGTGCCTGGAGAGGACAGGGGGTGGTCGGGGAGCTGTTTTTT. This translates into CAWRGQGVVGELFF.

This chain uses TRBV4-3 with TRBJ1-3; TRBD1 aligns across 7 bases. This CDR3 is 17 amino acids long. Germline V gene sequence: CDR1 LGHNA, CDR2 YSLEER. With V trimmed by 3 bases and J by 0 bases, 8 bases remained unmatched. CDR3 nucleotide sequence: TGCGCCAGCAGCCACACTGCAGGGGGTTACTCTGGAAACACCATATATTTT. This encodes CASSHTAGGYSGNTIYF.

This clone was recorded at least ten times. The chain couples TRBV11-2 to TRBJ2-7, with D tentatively TRBD1 (6 bases). The V end was cut by 1 base, the J end by 3 bases, with 10 bases between. The V gene's germline CDR1 is SGHAT and CDR2 FQNNGV. CDR3 size: 14 residues. In nucleotides, the CDR3 is TGTGCCAGCAGCTTAGTCGGGACAAACTACGAGCAGTACTTC. It encodes CASSLVGTNYEQYF.

The chain carries TRBV19 and TRBJ1-5, with D unclear. Deletions cut 6 bases from V and 2 bases from J, with 14 bases between. Germline V gene lookup returns CDR1 LNHDA and CDR2 SQIVND (reference sequence). The CDR3 is made up of 15 amino acids. The CDR3 sequence is CASRSISSGNQPQHF. The CDR3 DNA reads TGTGCCAGTAGAAGTATCTCCTCAGGCAATCAGCCCCAGCATTTT.

This chain connects TRBV7-2 to TRBJ2-7; no reliable D call. Trimming shortened V by 4 bases and J by 3 bases, and 4 bases separated the two germline ends. The V gene's germline CDR1 is SGHTA and CDR2 FQGNSA. This CDR3 contains 11 residues. The CDR3 region is CASSSDYEQYF. The CDR3 coding sequence is TGTGCCAGCAGCTCAGACTACGAGCAGTACTTC.

This clone was seen a single time. The V and J genes are TRBV11-1 and TRBJ1-6; 10 bases align to TRBD1. Per the germline V gene, CDR1 is SGHAT and CDR2 is FQDESV (reference sequence). This CDR3 region has 15 residues. The V gene end was trimmed by 3 bases and the J gene end by 6 bases; junction bases not matched to a gene: 2. CDR3 bases: TGTGCCAGCAGCTTGACAGGGGGCGGTAATTCACCCCTCCACTTT. This translates into CASSLTGGGNSPLHF.

This chain joins TRBV19 and TRBJ2-1; 8 bases are shared with TRBD1. Trimming cost V 7 bases and J 8 bases; bases outside gene matches: 7. This CDR3 contains 13 residues. The germline V gene encodes CDR1 LNHDA and CDR2 SQIVND (reference sequence). CDR3 protein: CASTDRDVDEQFF. DNA for the CDR3: TGTGCCAGTACGGACAGGGACGTGGATGAGCAGTTCTTC.

This rearrangement joins TRBV5-1 to TRBJ1-1; a possible D gene is TRBD1 (6 bases). Trimming removed 2 bases from V and 11 bases from J, with 13 bases in between. The CDR3 runs to 12 residues. The germline gives CDR1 SGHRS, CDR2 YFSETQ. The CDR3: CASSFDRLGAFF. The CDR3 DNA reads TGCGCCAGCAGCTTCGACAGGCTCGGGGCTTTCTTT.

This clone was observed a single time. The V and J genes are TRBV5-4 and TRBJ1-2, with D tentatively TRBD1 (6 bases). V was clipped by 4 bases and J by 4 bases, with 17 bases between them. Germline lookup yields CDR1 SGHNT and CDR2 YYREEE (reference sequence). The CDR3 sequence is 15 residues long. The CDR3 loop reads CASSPWQGLSYGYTF. For the CDR3, the DNA is TGTGCCAGCAGCCCCTGGCAGGGGCTTAGCTATGGCTACACCTTC.

This chain connects TRBV11-1 to TRBJ2-5; weak D call: TRBD2 (6 bases). The CDR3 spans 15 residues. V lost 4 bases and J lost 7, with 19 bases in between. Per the germline V gene, CDR1 is SGHAT and CDR2 is FQDESV (reference sequence). The CDR3 loop is CASSWGDSGSGTQYF. For the CDR3, the DNA is TGTGCCAGCAGCTGGGGGGACTCCGGATCAGGGACCCAGTACTTC.

The V and J genes are TRBV30 and TRBJ1-5, with TRBD1 matching over 8 bases. CDR1 is GTSNPN and CDR2 is SVGIG in the germline V gene (reference sequence). The CDR3 contains 15 residues. Losses at the gene ends were 5 bases for V and 6 bases for J; bases not matched to a gene: 12. CDR3 in amino acids: CAWDSGQGGIQPQHF. CDR3 nucleotide sequence: TGTGCCTGGGATTCCGGACAGGGAGGGATTCAGCCCCAGCATTTT.

The DNA for the CDR3 is TGTGCCAGCTCACCAGGGCGGGGGAACACTGAAGCTTTCTTT. It codes for CASSPGRGNTEAFF. The gene calls are TRBV18 and TRBJ1-1; no clear D. CDR1 is KGHSH and CDR2 is LQKENI in the germline V gene. Trimming shortened V by 2 bases and J by 1 base, and 8 bases separated the two germline ends. The CDR3 loop spans 14 amino acids.

The CDR3 spells CASNPRGKNQPQHF. The CDR3 region has the DNA TGTGCCAGCAATCCCCGGGGAAAGAATCAGCCCCAGCATTTT. The chain employs TRBV6-5 and TRBJ1-5; D is uncertain. This CDR3 region has 14 residues. Germline V gene lookup returns CDR1 MNHEY and CDR2 SVGAGI. Trimming stripped 7 bases from V and 4 bases from J, with 14 bases between.

This sequence joins TRBV19 and TRBJ1-5; 7 nucleotides agree with TRBD1. This CDR3 comprises 18 residues. J was trimmed by 6 bases and V by 1 base; bases with no gene match: 15. From germline, CDR1 is LNHDA and CDR2 SQIVND (reference sequence). The CDR3 nucleotides are TGTGCCAGTAGTATAGCCTCCCCCGGTTCGCCAGGGGGTCAGCCCCAGCATTTT. Its protein product is CASSIASPGSPGGQPQHF.

The chain links TRBV11-2 to TRBJ1-6; D perhaps matches TRBD1 (5 bases). Trimming left V 5 bases short and J 9 bases short, with 14 bases between. This CDR3 region has 14 residues. Germline V lookup: CDR1 SGHAT, CDR2 FQNNGV. The CDR3 DNA sequence: TGTGCCAGCAGCCCACGGGAGAGGGGTTCACCCCTCCACTTT. Its translation: CASSPRERGSPLHF.

The chain couples TRBV5-4 to TRBJ2-7; D is possibly TRBD2 (5 bases). CDR3 length: 13 residues. CDR1 is SGHNT, CDR2 YYREEE, per germline (reference sequence). The germline V and J ends were trimmed by 6 bases and 2 bases, with 12 bases remaining between them. CDR3 amino acids: CASNLAGAYEQYF. CDR3 nucleotide sequence: TGTGCCAGCAACCTAGCCGGGGCCTACGAGCAGTACTTC.

V gene TRBV7-2 combines with J gene TRBJ2-3; perhaps TRBD1 as D (5 bases). Germline CDR1 is SGHTA and CDR2 is FQGNSA. CDR3 size: 15 residues. Deletions cut 5 bases from V and 2 bases from J, with 14 bases between. CDR3 nucleotide sequence: TGTGCCAGCAGCCCCAGGGTCCGCGACACAGATACGCAGTATTTT. As protein: CASSPRVRDTDTQYF.

V and J are TRBV4-2 and TRBJ2-7; 10 bases fit TRBD2. Per germline, CDR1 LGHNA and CDR2 YNFKEQ. CDR3 size: 18 residues. The trim removed 1 base at V and 3 bases at J, leaving 12 bases unmatched. The CDR3 sequence: CASSQVRPSGRGNYEQYF. CDR3 sequence (DNA): TGTGCCAGCAGCCAAGTGCGCCCTAGCGGGAGAGGGAACTACGAGCAGTACTTC.

The chain couples TRBV5-1 to TRBJ1-6; 8 bases map to TRBD1. Germline V gene data show CDR1 as SGHRS and CDR2 as YFSETQ. The length of the CDR3 is 16 residues. The J segment lost 9 bases and the V segment lost 4 bases, leaving 12 bases of the junction unmatched. CDR3 nucleotides: TGCGCCAGCAGCAGCAAAGGACAGGGAATAGCTTCACCCCTCCACTTT. The encoded protein is CASSSKGQGIASPLHF.

This clone was detected once. The J gene is TRBJ1-1, the V gene TRBV6-2 or TRBV6-3; 8 bases map to TRBD1. There are 15 residues in the CDR3. Unmatched junction bases numbered 10, after V lost 6 bases and J lost 4 bases. Germline-derived CDR1 and CDR2 are MNHEY and SVGEGT. The CDR3 spells CASSIPTGGGTEAFF. The CDR3 DNA follows: TGTGCCAGCAGCATCCCTACAGGGGGGGGCACTGAAGCTTTCTTT.

This clone was observed a few times. This sequence joins TRBV29-1 and TRBJ1-1, with D hard to call. The CDR3 contains 13 residues. Germline V gene data show CDR1 as SQVTM and CDR2 as ANQGSEA. Trimming shortened V by 2 bases and J by 2 bases, and 9 bases separated the two germline ends. CDR3 sequence: CSVELPLNTEAFF. In DNA form, the CDR3 reads TGCAGCGTTGAACTCCCCCTAAACACTGAAGCTTTCTTT. Full variable domain (remainder filled in from reference TRBV29-1 and TRBJ1-1): SAVISQKPSRDICQRGTSLTIQCQVDSQVTMMFWYRQQPGQSLTLIATANQGSEATYESGFVIDKFPISRPNLTFSTLTVSNMSPEDSSIYLCSVELPLNTEAFFGQGTRLTVV.

The J gene is TRBJ2-3, the V gene TRBV19; 8 nucleotides line up with TRBD2. This CDR3 has 16 residues. Trimming took 5 bases from V and 0 from J; bases not matched to a gene: 7. The V gene's germline CDR1 is LNHDA and CDR2 SQIVND (reference sequence). CDR3 sequence reads: CASSGNGRASTDTQYF. The CDR3 DNA reads TGTGCCAGTAGTGGTAACGGGAGGGCCAGCACAGATACGCAGTATTTT.

The chain is built from TRBV28 and TRBJ1-1, with D possibly matching TRBD1 (6 bases). The CDR3 has 15 residues. Trimming took off 1 base at V and 7 bases at J, with 16 bases between the two ends. The V gene's germline CDR1 is MDHEN and CDR2 SYDVKM. CDR3 DNA: TGTGCCAGCAGTTTATTGGCTCGGACAGCTGGTGAAGCTTTCTTT. This translates into CASSLLARTAGEAFF. Full variable domain (remainder filled in from reference TRBV28 and TRBJ1-1): DVKVTQSSRYLVKRTGEKVFLECVQDMDHENMFWYRQDPGLGLRLIYFSYDVKMKEKGDIPEGYSVSREKKERFSLILESASTNQTSMYLCASSLLARTAGEAFFGQGTRLTVV.

This clone came up a few times. The J gene is TRBJ2-1, the V gene TRBV5-1; 7 nucleotides agree with TRBD2. V lost 3 bases and J lost 5; bases outside the gene matches: 8. This CDR3 comprises 15 residues. Germline V gene sequence: CDR1 SGHRS, CDR2 YFSETQ. The CDR3: CASSYQAGTNNEQFF. CDR3 bases: TGCGCCAGCAGCTATCAAGCGGGAACAAACAATGAGCAGTTCTTC. The variable domain in full, completed from reference TRBV5-1 and TRBJ2-1, reads KAGVTQTPRYLIKTRGQQVTLSCSPISGHRSVSWYQQTPGQGLQFLFEYFSETQRNKGNFPGRFSGRQFSNSRSEMNVSTLELGDSALYLCASSYQAGTNNEQFFGPGTRLTVL.

About this clone: A read error may account for a junction end that differs from germline. The chain recombines TRBV7-9 with TRBJ2-7, with 7 bases lining up with TRBD2. CDR1 and CDR2 (germline): SEHNR, FQNEAQ (reference sequence). The CDR3 is 14 amino acids. CDR3 DNA sequence: TGTGCCAGCAGCCGGGGCGGGAGCTCCCACGAGCAGTACTTC. It specifies CASSRGGSSHEQYF.

The chain uses TRBV11-2 and TRBJ2-5; 8 nucleotides align to TRBD1. V dropped 0 bases and J dropped 7; count of bases not matched to a gene: 7. Germline V gene data show CDR1 as SGHAT and CDR2 as FQNNGV. The CDR3 consists of 15 residues. Here the CDR3 DNA reads TGTGCCAGCAGCTTAGAGGCAGGGGGCGGGGCGACCCAGTACTTC. As protein: CASSLEAGGGATQYF. Looking up the rest from reference TRBV11-2 and TRBJ2-5 gives the full variable domain: EAGVAQSPRYKIIEKRQSVAFWCNPISGHATLYWYQQILGQGPKLLIQFQNNGVVDDSQLPKDRFSAERLKGVDSTLKIQPAKLEDSAVYLCASSLEAGGGATQYFGPGTRLLVL.

This clone was seen more than once but under ten times. The V gene is TRBV5-4, the J gene TRBJ1-1; D perhaps matches TRBD1 (5 bases). The germline V gene encodes CDR1 SGHNT and CDR2 YYREEE (reference sequence). Trimming removed 0 bases at V and 1 base at J, with 7 bases between. This CDR3 contains 14 residues. The CDR3 DNA is TGTGCCAGCAGCTTGGAGACAGAGAACACTGAAGCTTTCTTT. Its protein product is CASSLETENTEAFF.